This TCR beta chain comes out of a study of beta chain features in type 1 diabetes. This CDR3 comprises 12 residues. Germline CDR1 is SGHNT and CDR2 is YYREEE (reference sequence). Trimming took 2 bases from V and 6 from J, leaving 6 bases between them. What was sequenced were expressed TCRB transcripts, since all of the isolated RNA had been reverse transcribed. Using immunoSEQ multiplex PCR, the repertoire was profiled, and TCRdb retains in-frame clones only, with some absent. The table shows about 620,000 clones, with roughly a sixth occurring only once. This clone was counted at least ten times. V usage is TRBV5-4 and J usage is TRBJ2-1; D is ambiguous. Sequences were obtained from naive CD4+ T cells from blood. This receptor was identified in a man aged 18 to 30 in good health. This chain's CDR3 is CASSLSANEQFF. The CDR3, as DNA: TGTGCCAGCAGCTTATCGGCCAATGAGCAGTTCTTC.